This T cell receptor beta chain was sequenced for a study of blood T cell repertoires in COVID-19. Whole-study context: There were acute and convalescent COVID-19 samples, and they came from the United States, Italy and Spain. Nucleic acid was either cDNA or gDNA, and it came from T cells, B-cell-depleted T cells, or PBMCs.

This CDR3 has 15 residues. In germline, CDR1 is PRHDT, CDR2 FYEKMQ (reference sequence). V was pared by 1 base and J by 2 bases, with 10 bases between. This table comes from immunoSEQ multiplex PCR, and its TCRdb copy is limited to in-frame clones, with some not included. Of over 200,000 clones detected, 80% to 95% appear once; the ten largest clones hold just over 2.5%. The clonotype originates from a person aged 18 to 35 with COVID-19, enrolled during active disease. The sample was peripheral blood. This sequence joins TRBV13 and TRBJ2-3; the D is unclear. CDR3 protein: CASSLAGGYTDTQYF. Here the CDR3 DNA reads TGTGCCAGCAGCTTAGCCGGCGGTTACACAGATACGCAGTATTTT.